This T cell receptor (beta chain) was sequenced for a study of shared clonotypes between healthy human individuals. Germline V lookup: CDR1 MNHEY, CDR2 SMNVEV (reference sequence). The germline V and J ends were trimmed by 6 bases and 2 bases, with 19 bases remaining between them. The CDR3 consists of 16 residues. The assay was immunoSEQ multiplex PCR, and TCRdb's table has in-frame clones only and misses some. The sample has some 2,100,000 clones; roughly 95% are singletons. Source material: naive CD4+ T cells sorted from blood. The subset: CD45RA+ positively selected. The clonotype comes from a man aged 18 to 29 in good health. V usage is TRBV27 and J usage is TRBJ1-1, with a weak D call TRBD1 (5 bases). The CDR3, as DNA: TGTGCCAGCAGATTCCGGGTAACAGGAAAAAACACTGAAGCTTTCTTT. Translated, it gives CASRFRVTGKNTEAFF.